This paragraph reports one TCR beta chain. Its target is unknown. The entry originates in a study of cytomegalovirus exposure and HLA in healthy donors. Notes on the study in general: Compared with the approximately 670-donor mean, an Asian-associated ancestry cluster reportedly had fewer N-insertions, according to a later analysis. Earlier results showed most TCR beta V segments being productive about 87% or about 30% of the time. Later genetic work tied a missense DCLRE1C variant to beta-chain V and J trimming. Accurate HLA-A and HLA-B prediction from TCR beta sequences was reported for most subjects.

In the PCR, 60 Vbeta and 13 Jbeta primers were used. Some clones are missing from TCRdb's copy, which holds only in-frame ones; the method was immunoSEQ multiplex PCR. The repertoire has some 190,000 clones, around 77% of them found once; the top ten carry 1.5% to 2%. Per germline, CDR1 GTSNPN and CDR2 SVGIG (reference sequence). The V and J ends lost 4 bases and 3 bases respectively, with 10 bases between them. This CDR3 has 13 amino acids. The origin of this receptor is a woman under 40 in good health and CMV-seronegative. The V call is TRBV30, the J call TRBJ1-5, with a tentative D call TRBD1 (5 bases). Sequences were obtained from PBMCs. CDR3 nucleotides: TGTGCCTGGACTGACAGTTCCAATCAGCCCCAGCATTTT. This sequence encodes CAWTDSSNQPQHF.